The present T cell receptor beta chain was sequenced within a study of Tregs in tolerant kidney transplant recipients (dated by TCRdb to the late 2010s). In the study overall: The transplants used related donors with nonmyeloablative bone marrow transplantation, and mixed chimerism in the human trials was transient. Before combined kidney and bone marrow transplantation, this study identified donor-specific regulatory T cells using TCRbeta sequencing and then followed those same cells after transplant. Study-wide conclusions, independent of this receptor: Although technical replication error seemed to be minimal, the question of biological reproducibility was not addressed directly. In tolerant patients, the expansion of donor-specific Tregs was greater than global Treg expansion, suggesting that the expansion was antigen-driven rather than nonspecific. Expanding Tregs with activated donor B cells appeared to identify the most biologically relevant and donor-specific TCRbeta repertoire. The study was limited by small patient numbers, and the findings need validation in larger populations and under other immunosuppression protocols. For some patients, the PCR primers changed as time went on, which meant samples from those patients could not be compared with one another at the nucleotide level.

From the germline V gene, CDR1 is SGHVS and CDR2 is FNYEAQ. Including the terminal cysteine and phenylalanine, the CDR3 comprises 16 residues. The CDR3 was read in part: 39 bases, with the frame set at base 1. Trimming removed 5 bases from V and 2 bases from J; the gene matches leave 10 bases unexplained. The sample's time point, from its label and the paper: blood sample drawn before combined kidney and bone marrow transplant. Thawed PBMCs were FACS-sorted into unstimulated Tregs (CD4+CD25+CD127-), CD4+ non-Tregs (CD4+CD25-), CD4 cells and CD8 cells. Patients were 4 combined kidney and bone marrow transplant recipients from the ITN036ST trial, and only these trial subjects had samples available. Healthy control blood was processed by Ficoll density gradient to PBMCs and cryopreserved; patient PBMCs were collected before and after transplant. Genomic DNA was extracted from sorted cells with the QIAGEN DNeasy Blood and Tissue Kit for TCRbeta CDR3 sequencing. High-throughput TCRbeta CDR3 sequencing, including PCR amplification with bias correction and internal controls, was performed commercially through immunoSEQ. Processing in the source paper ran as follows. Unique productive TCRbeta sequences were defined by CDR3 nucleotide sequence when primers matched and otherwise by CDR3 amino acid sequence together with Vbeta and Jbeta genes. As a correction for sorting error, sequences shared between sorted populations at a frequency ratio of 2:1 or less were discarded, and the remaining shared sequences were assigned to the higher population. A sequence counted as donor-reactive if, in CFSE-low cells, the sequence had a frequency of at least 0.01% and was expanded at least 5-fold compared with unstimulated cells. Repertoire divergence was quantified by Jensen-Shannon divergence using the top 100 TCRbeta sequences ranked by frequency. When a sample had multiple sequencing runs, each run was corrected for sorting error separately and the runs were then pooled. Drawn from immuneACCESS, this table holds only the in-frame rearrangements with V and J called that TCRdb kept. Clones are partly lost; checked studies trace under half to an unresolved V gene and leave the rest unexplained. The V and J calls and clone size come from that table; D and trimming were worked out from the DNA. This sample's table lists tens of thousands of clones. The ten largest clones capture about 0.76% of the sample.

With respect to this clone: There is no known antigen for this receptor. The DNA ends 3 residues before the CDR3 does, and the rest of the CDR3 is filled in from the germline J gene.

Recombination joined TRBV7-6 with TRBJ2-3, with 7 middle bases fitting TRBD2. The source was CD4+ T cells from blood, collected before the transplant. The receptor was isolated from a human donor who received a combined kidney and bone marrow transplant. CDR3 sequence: CASSLSGAGSTDTQYF. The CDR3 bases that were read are TGTGCCAGCAGCCTAAGCGGGGCGGGCTCCACAGATACG.